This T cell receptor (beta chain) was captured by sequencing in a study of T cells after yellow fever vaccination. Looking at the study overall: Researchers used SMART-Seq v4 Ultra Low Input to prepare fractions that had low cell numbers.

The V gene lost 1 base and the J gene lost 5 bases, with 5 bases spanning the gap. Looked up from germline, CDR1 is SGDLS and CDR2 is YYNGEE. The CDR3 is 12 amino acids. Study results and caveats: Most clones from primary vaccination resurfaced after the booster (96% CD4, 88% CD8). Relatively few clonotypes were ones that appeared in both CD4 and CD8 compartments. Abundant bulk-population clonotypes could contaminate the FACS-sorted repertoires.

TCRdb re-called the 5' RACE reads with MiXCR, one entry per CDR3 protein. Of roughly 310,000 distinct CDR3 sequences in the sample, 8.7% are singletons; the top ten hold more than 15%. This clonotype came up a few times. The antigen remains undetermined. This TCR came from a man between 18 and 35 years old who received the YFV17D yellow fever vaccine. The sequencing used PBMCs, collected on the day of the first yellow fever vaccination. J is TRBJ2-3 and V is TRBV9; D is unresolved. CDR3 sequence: CASSVSGDTQYF. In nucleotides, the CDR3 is TGTGCCAGCAGCGTATCCGGAGATACGCAGTATTTT.